Detailed here is one T cell receptor beta chain. Its antigen is as yet unknown. The sequencing template was cDNA reverse transcribed from extracted RNA. Using immunoSEQ multiplex PCR, the repertoire was profiled, and TCRdb retains in-frame clones only, with some absent. The table records about 150,000 clones, 55% to 65% of them present only once. The data belong to a study of CD8+ T cells in alopecia areata. The V and J ends lost 3 bases and 1 base respectively, with 10 bases between them. CDR1 is SGHTA, CDR2 FQGNSA, per germline. The CDR3 is made up of 14 amino acids. PBMCs yielded sorted CD4+ and CD8+ T cells. Study-level findings and limits: Relative to mice, TCR sharing across patients was less clear, a difference possibly HLA-related. Relative to normal scalp, lesional scalp, especially alopecia totalis/universalis, showed higher clonality. There were also resident alphabeta T cells of normal skin sequenced in scalp samples.

This rearrangement joins TRBV7-2 to TRBJ2-7; maybe TRBD1 (5 bases). The TCR sequence derives from a human donor in good health. Sequenced sample: CD4+ T cells sorted from blood. CDR3 in DNA: TGTGCCAGCAGCTTTGACAGCTCGTCCTACGAGCAGTACTTC. Protein: CASSFDSSSYEQYF.